These 27 T cell receptor beta chains were sequenced from one sample in a study of T cells in women clearing cervical HPV infection. Clones were sequenced by immunoSEQ multiplex PCR, and TCRdb holds only the in-frame ones, with some missing. Its table records around 31,000 clones. Sequencing used blood buffy coat. The receptors come from a woman aged 18 to 75 with a cervical HPV16 infection that either progressed to CIN3+ or cleared (not recorded which).

With respect to this clone: From the germline J gene comes the end of the CDR3, since the read stops 3 residues before it. The chain has TRBV7-6 and TRBJ2-3; 10 nucleotides align to TRBD1. The CDR3 length is 17 residues. Germline V CDR1 and CDR2: SGHVS, FNYEAQ. V dropped 4 bases and J dropped 2; count of bases not matched to a gene: 9. This CDR3 is CASSSPPGTGVTDTQYF. The DNA read from the CDR3 is TGTGCCAGCAGCTCCCCCCCCGGGACAGGGGTCACAGATACG.

Comments on this clone: The read ends 3 residues shy of where the CDR3 ends; the end is completed using the germline J gene. The chain combines TRBV6-1 with TRBJ2-7; 12 bases fit TRBD2. Looked up from germline, CDR1 is MNHNS and CDR2 is SASEGT. The CDR3 extends over 16 amino acids. J lost 2 bases, V lost 3 bases, and 5 bases had no gene match. The CDR3 bases that were read are TGTGCCAGCAGTGATGGGACTAGCGGGTCTCCCTACGAG. Translated: CASSDGTSGSPYE. The whole CDR3 sequence reads CASSDGTSGSPYEQYF.

Note on this clone: Read sequence stops 3 residues before the CDR3 end, and the germline J gene provides the missing end. The rearrangement links TRBV20-1 to TRBJ1-3; a weak D match, TRBD1 (6 bases). The CDR3 loop spans 13 amino acids. Germline loops: CDR1 DFQATT, CDR2 SNEGSKA (reference sequence). Trimming pared 1 base from V and 8 bases from J, leaving 12 bases between. The CDR3 DNA, read in part, is TGCAGTGCTAGAGCGGCAGGGGTTGACACC. Amino acids: CSARAAGVDT. The complete CDR3 reads CSARAAGVDTIYF.

Remarks on this clone: The read ends 3 residues before the CDR3 terminus; that terminus is restored from the germline J gene. The V gene is TRBV5-1, the J gene TRBJ1-5; 9 bases fit TRBD1. The CDR3 extends over 14 amino acids. CDR1 and CDR2 (germline): SGHRS, YFSETQ. Trimming took 1 base from V and 7 from J; bases not matched to a gene: 3. CDR3 protein: CASSLKQGAQPQHF. CDR3 DNA (partial): TGCGCCAGCAGCTTGAAACAGGGGGCACAGCCC.

Frequency places this clone as medium-sized. The read gets to within 3 residues of the CDR3 end, and the germline J gene fills in the rest. V usage is TRBV5-1 and J usage is TRBJ2-5; D is possibly TRBD1 or TRBD2 (5 bases each). This CDR3 region has 16 residues. The ends were cut back, 4 bases at V and 4 bases at J, with 20 bases in the middle. From germline, CDR1 is SGHRS and CDR2 YFSETQ. The CDR3 loop reads CASSTTGGNLPETQYF. The part of the CDR3 DNA that was read is TGCGCCAGCAGCACCACAGGAGGAAACCTGCCAGAGACC.

About this clone itself: The read comes to an end 3 residues before the CDR3 does, leaving the germline J gene to fill in the end. This sequence joins TRBV2 and TRBJ1-2; no clear D gene. Germline V gene sequence: CDR1 SNHLY, CDR2 FYNNEI. The CDR3 has 13 residues. Trimming took 2 bases from V and 7 from J, leaving 11 bases between them. CDR3 DNA, as far as it was read: TGTGCCAGCAGTGAACTAATGTCGGTTGGC. Translated: CASSELMSVG. The complete CDR3 protein is CASSELMSVGYTF. The full variable domain, with the rest looked up from reference TRBV2 and TRBJ1-2, is EPEVTQTPSHQVTQMGQEVILRCVPISNHLYFYWYRQILGQKVEFLVSFYNNEISEKSEIFDDQFSVERPDGSNFTLKIRSTKLEDSAMYFCASSELMSVGYTFGSGTRLTVV.

With respect to this clone: The CDR3 end is not reached by the read, which stops 3 residues before it; the germline J gene fills it in. The chain joins TRBV11-3 to TRBJ1-6, with 7 bases that match TRBD1. CDR3 length equals 15 residues. The germline gives CDR1 SGHNT, CDR2 YENEEA. V lost 3 bases and J lost 7; bases outside the gene matches: 6. CDR3 sequence: CASSFTGQHNSPLHF. The CDR3 bases that were read are TGTGCCAGCAGCTTTACGGGACAGCACAATTCACCC. The whole variable domain, remainder taken from reference TRBV11-3 and TRBJ1-6, is EAGVVQSPRYKIIEKKQPVAFWCNPISGHNTLYWYLQNLGQGPELLIRYENEEAVDDSQLPKDRFSAERLKGVDSTLKIQPAELGDSAVYLCASSFTGQHNSPLHFGNGTRLTVT.

As concerns this clone: The CDR3 end falls 3 residues outside the read, so it is completed with the germline J gene. The gene calls are TRBV30 and TRBJ1-1, with 11 bases fitting TRBD1. Germline CDR1 GTSNPN, CDR2 SVGIG (reference sequence). The CDR3 spans 13 residues. This CDR3 reads CAWTRTGGLEAFF. The DNA read from the CDR3 is TGTGCCTGGACCAGGACAGGGGGCCTCGAA.

A remark on this clone: The read terminates 3 residues ahead of where the CDR3 ends, so the germline J gene completes it. This chain joins TRBV30 and TRBJ2-3; tentative D call: TRBD2 (6 bases). Germline loops: CDR1 GTSNPN, CDR2 SVGIG (reference sequence). The CDR3 extends over 14 amino acids. The covered CDR3 bases are TGTGCCTGGAGTGTATGGGGGGAGGATCAGCCG. This gives the protein CAWSVWGEDQP. In full, the CDR3 is CAWSVWGEDQPQYF.

This CDR3 is CSGGQGSTEAFF. The sequenced part of the CDR3 DNA is TGCAGCGGGGGACAGGGAAGCACTGAA. The V call is TRBV29-1, the J call TRBJ1-1, with 9 bases fitting TRBD1. Read sequence stops 3 residues before the CDR3 end, and the germline J gene provides the missing end. In germline, CDR1 is SQVTM, CDR2 ANQGSEA. V lost 7 bases to trimming and J lost 4 bases; unmatched junction nucleotides: 4. The length of the CDR3 is 12 residues. The whole variable domain, remainder taken from reference TRBV29-1 and TRBJ1-1, is SAVISQKPSRDICQRGTSLTIQCQVDSQVTMMFWYRQQPGQSLTLIATANQGSEATYESGFVIDKFPISRPNLTFSTLTVSNMSPEDSSIYLCSGGQGSTEAFFGQGTRLTVV.

On this clone itself: The read finishes 3 residues shy of the CDR3 end, and the germline J gene is used to complete it. V and J are TRBV7-6 and TRBJ2-7; TRBD2 might be the D (6 bases). The CDR3 has 15 residues. Between the trimmed V and J ends, which lost 1 base and 3 bases, there was a span of 13 bases. CDR1 SGHVS and CDR2 FNYEAQ come from the germline V gene. CDR3 in amino acids: CASSLEEGFFYEQYF. The part of the CDR3 DNA that was read is TGTGCCAGCAGCTTAGAGGAGGGCTTTTTCTACGAG.

A note on this clone: Coverage ceases 3 residues before the CDR3 finishes, and the germline J gene fills in the end. The chain recombines TRBV11-2 with TRBJ1-2, with 8 bases that match TRBD1. The CDR3 spans 13 residues. Germline assignment: CDR1 SGHAT and CDR2 FQNNGV. The CDR3 region is CASSSLRTGGYTF. Partial CDR3 DNA: TGTGCCAGCAGCTCCTTGAGGACAGGGGGC.

Turning to this clone: Read coverage stops 3 residues before the CDR3 terminus; the germline J gene supplies the remainder. This chain links TRBV19 with TRBJ2-1; perhaps TRBD1 as D (5 bases). The CDR3 loop spans 14 amino acids. V was shortened by 6 bases and J by 0 bases, with 9 bases between the two germline ends. Germline CDR1 reads LNHDA; CDR2 reads SQIVND (reference sequence). The sequenced CDR3 bases are TGTGCCAGTAGCTACAGGAGCTCCTACAATGAG. The encoded protein is CASSYRSSYNE. The whole CDR3 sequence reads CASSYRSSYNEQFF.

With regard to this clone: The read finishes 3 residues shy of the CDR3 end, and the germline J gene is used to complete it. The V call is TRBV29-1, the J call TRBJ1-2; 8 bases match TRBD1. The CDR3 is made up of 12 amino acids. Germline values: CDR1 SQVTM, CDR2 ANQGSEA. The CDR3 is CSVMDRAYDYTF. The covered CDR3 bases are TGCAGCGTTATGGACAGGGCTTACGAC.

As regards this clone: The CDR3 is cut off 3 residues early in the read; its end comes from the germline J gene. V and J are TRBV5-6 and TRBJ2-1; 12 nucleotides align to TRBD2. Germline CDR1 is SGHDT and CDR2 is YYEEEE. V dropped 4 bases and J dropped 9; count of bases not matched to a gene: 5. CDR3 size: 14 residues. This CDR3 is CASSRLAGELEQFF. The CDR3 DNA, read in part, is TGTGCCAGCAGCAGACTAGCGGGAGAGCTTGAG.

A remark on this clone: Read sequence stops 3 residues before the CDR3 end, and the germline J gene provides the missing end. The V and J genes are TRBV7-2 and TRBJ2-2, with D uncertain. The CDR3 has 15 amino acids. Germline CDR1 reads SGHTA; CDR2 reads FQGNSA. The CDR3 reads CASSLAWAANEKLFF. CDR3 DNA, as far as it was read: TGTGCCAGCAGCTTAGCTTGGGCAGCTAATGAAAAG.

Concerning this clone itself: Sequencing ends 3 residues short of the CDR3 end; the germline J gene provides the rest. V and J are TRBV19 and TRBJ2-1, with TRBD1 matching over 12 bases. CDR1 and CDR2 from the germline V gene are LNHDA and SQIVND (reference sequence). There are 15 residues in the CDR3. V lost 8 bases, J lost 7 bases, and 9 bases stayed unmatched. CDR3 amino acids: CASLSGTGGRNEQFF. The part of the CDR3 DNA that was read is TGTGCCAGTCTTTCTGGGACAGGGGGCCGAAATGAG.

A note on this clone: The read ends 3 residues shy of where the CDR3 ends; the end is completed using the germline J gene. This chain connects TRBV5-1 to TRBJ2-7, with 12 nucleotides matching TRBD1. Germline lookup yields CDR1 SGHRS and CDR2 YFSETQ. Losses at the gene ends were 6 bases for V and 6 bases for J; bases not matched to a gene: 7. This CDR3 spans 14 amino acids. CDR3 DNA, as far as it was read: TGCGCCAGCACCTCTGGGACAGGGGGCGCCGAG. Amino acid sequence: CASTSGTGGAE. The CDR3 as a whole reads CASTSGTGGAEQYF.

With regard to this clone: The sequence runs out 3 residues before the end of the CDR3; the remainder is reconstructed from the germline J gene. The chain combines TRBV7-2 with TRBJ2-7, with TRBD2 matching over 13 bases. The CDR3 loop spans 15 amino acids. Germline V gene sequence: CDR1 SGHTA, CDR2 FQGNSA. V was clipped by 5 bases and J by 2 bases; unmatched bases: 3. CDR3 DNA, as far as it was read: TGTGCCAGCAGCCAAGGACTAGCGGGGGCCTACGAG. Residues: CASSQGLAGAYE. The entire CDR3 protein reads CASSQGLAGAYEQYF.

As to this clone: The read ends 3 residues before the CDR3 terminus; that terminus is restored from the germline J gene. The chain joins TRBV20-1 to TRBJ1-2; maybe TRBD1 (5 bases). In germline, CDR1 is DFQATT, CDR2 SNEGSKA (reference sequence). The length of the CDR3 is 16 residues. CDR3 bases read: TGCAGTGCTCAGGCCTCCAGCGGGGGGTACCAAGAGACC. Residues: CSAQASSGGYQET. The CDR3 in full is CSAQASSGGYQETYTF.

For this clone: The CDR3 goes on 3 residues after the read ends, and that part is filled in from the germline J gene. The chain employs TRBV14 and TRBJ2-7; unclear D gene. V lost 6 bases to trimming and J lost 3 bases, with 12 bases between them. The V gene's germline CDR1 is SGHDN and CDR2 FVKESK. The CDR3 is 13 residues long. The sequenced CDR3 bases are TGTGCCAGCAGTCCACCCAGCGTCTACGAG. This translates into CASSPPSVYE. The entire CDR3 reads CASSPPSVYEQYF.

Note on this clone: The read gets to within 3 residues of the CDR3 end, and the germline J gene fills in the rest. Other DNA sequences in the sample encode the same CDR3. The chain recombines TRBV18 with TRBJ1-2, with a tentative D call TRBD1 (6 bases). The germline gives CDR1 KGHSH, CDR2 LQKENI. The length of the CDR3 is 15 residues. CDR3 residues: CASSPPATGSYDYTF. The covered CDR3 bases are TGTGCCAGCTCACCACCAGCGACAGGTAGTTACGAC.

A word on this clone: The CDR3 end is not reached by the read, which stops 3 residues before it; the germline J gene fills it in. The rearrangement links TRBV6-2 or TRBV6-3 to TRBJ2-2; D is uncertain. CDR1 and CDR2 (germline): MNHEY, SVGEGT. This CDR3 region has 13 residues. This CDR3 is CASSFMADEKLFF. CDR3 DNA (partial): TGTGCCAGCAGTTTCATGGCGGATGAAAAG.

With respect to this clone: The CDR3 is cut off 3 residues early in the read; its end comes from the germline J gene. The chain is built from TRBV7-9 and TRBJ1-1; no reliable D call. The CDR3 length is 13 residues. Germline CDR1 and CDR2: SEHNR and FQNEAQ (reference sequence). The CDR3 spells CASSFDARGEAFF. CDR3 DNA (partial): TGTGCCAGCAGCTTCGACGCCCGAGGGGAA. Full variable domain (remainder filled in from reference TRBV7-9 and TRBJ1-1): DTGVSQNPRHKITKRGQNVTFRCDPISEHNRLYWYRQTLGQGPEFLTYFQNEAQLEKSRLLSDRFSAERPKGSFSTLEIQRTEQGDSAMYLCASSFDARGEAFFGQGTRLTVV.

As to this clone: The read ends 3 residues early relative to the CDR3; the germline J gene fills the gap. This chain joins TRBV4-1 and TRBJ1-4; TRBD1 is a possible D gene (5 bases). The V gene lost 1 base and the J gene lost 4 bases, with 10 bases spanning the gap. The CDR3 runs to 15 residues. The germline V gene has CDR1 MGHRA and CDR2 YSYEKL. The sequenced part of the CDR3 DNA is TGCGCCAGCAGCCAAGTTTGGGGGGGTAATGAAAAA. As protein: CASSQVWGGNEK. The full CDR3 reads CASSQVWGGNEKLFF.

A remark on this clone: The CDR3 is cut off 3 residues early in the read; its end comes from the germline J gene. The chain uses TRBV5-4 and TRBJ1-1; D call uncertain. This CDR3 comprises 14 residues. Trimming left V 0 bases short and J 1 base short, with 7 bases between. Germline V gives CDR1 SGHNT, CDR2 YYREEE (reference sequence). The chain's CDR3 is CASSLEAGNTEAFF. CDR3 bases read: TGTGCCAGCAGCTTGGAAGCGGGGAACACTGAA.

As for this clone: Read sequence stops 3 residues before the CDR3 end, and the germline J gene provides the missing end. This rearrangement joins TRBV10-3 to TRBJ1-2; D remains unclear. The CDR3 is 12 amino acids. Looked up from germline, CDR1 is ENHRY and CDR2 is SYGVKD. Incomplete CDR3 DNA: TGTGCCATCAGTGAGTCACTGCAGGAC. This encodes CAISESLQD. The entire CDR3 sequence reads CAISESLQDYTF.